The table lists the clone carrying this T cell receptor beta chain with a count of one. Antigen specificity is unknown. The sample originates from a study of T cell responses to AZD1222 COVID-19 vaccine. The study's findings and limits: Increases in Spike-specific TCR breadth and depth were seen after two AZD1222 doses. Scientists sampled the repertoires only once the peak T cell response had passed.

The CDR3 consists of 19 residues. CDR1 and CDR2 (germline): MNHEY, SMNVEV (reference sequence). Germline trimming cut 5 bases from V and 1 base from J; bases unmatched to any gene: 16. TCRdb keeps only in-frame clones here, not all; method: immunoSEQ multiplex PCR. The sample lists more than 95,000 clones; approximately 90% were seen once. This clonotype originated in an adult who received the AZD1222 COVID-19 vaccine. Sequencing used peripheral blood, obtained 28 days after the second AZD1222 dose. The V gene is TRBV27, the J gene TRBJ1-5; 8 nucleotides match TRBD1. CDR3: CASSPLGAGGGGSNQPQHF. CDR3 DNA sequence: TGTGCCAGCAGTCCCCTCGGGGCAGGGGGCGGAGGGAGCAATCAGCCCCAGCATTTT.